This TCR beta chain was sequenced during a study of shared clonotypes between healthy human individuals. Only in-frame clones appear in the TCRdb table, and some are missing; sequencing was by immunoSEQ multiplex PCR. The repertoire consists of roughly 1,600,000 clones, with approximately 98.5% occurring once and the leading ten covering approximately 0.4%. Whole-study results and caveats: Sampling used blood alone; tissue repertoires probably differ. It was the few donors that limited the genetic and exposure-history diversity represented. Sequencing of the sorted subsets was shown by rarefaction to be incomplete despite large depth.

In this sample, this clone turned up once. The antigen is undetermined. The sequence derives from a man between 25 and 39 years old in good health. The sequenced material came from naive CD4+ T cells sorted from blood. As to subset: CD45RA+ positively selected.

The CDR3 sequence is CASSTGLGNYNEQFF. CDR3 nucleotides: TGTGCCAGCAGTACGGGACTAGGGAACTACAATGAGCAGTTCTTC. The rearrangement joins TRBV6-5 to TRBJ2-1; 8 bases are shared with TRBD2. Germline lookup yields CDR1 MNHEY and CDR2 SVGAGI. The CDR3 is 15 amino acids. V gave up 5 bases and J gave up 3 bases; unmatched junction bases: 6.